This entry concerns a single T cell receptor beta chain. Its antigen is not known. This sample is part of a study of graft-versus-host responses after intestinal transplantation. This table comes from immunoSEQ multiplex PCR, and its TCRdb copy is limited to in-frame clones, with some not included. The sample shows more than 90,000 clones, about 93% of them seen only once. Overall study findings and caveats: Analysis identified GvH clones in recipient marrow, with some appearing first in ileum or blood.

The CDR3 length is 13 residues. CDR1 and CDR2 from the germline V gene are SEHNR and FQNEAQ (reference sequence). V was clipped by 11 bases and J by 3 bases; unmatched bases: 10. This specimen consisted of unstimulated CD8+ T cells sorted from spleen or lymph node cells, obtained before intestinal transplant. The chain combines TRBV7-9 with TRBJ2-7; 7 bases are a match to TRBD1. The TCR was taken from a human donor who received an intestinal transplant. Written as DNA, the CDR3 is TGTGCCGGGAGACAGGGAGACAACTACGAGCAGTACTTC. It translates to CAGRQGDNYEQYF.